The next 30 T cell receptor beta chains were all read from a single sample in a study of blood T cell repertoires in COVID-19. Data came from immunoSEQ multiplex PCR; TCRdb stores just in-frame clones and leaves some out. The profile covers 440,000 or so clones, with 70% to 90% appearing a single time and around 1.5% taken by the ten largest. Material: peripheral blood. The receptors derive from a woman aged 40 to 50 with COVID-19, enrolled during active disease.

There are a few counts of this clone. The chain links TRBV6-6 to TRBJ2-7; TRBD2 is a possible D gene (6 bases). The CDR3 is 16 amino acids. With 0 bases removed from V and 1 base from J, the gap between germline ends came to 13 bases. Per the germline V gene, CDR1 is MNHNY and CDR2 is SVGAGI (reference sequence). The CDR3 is CASSYSGGFGSYEQYF. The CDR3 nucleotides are TGTGCCAGCAGTTACTCGGGGGGATTTGGGTCCTACGAGCAGTACTTC.

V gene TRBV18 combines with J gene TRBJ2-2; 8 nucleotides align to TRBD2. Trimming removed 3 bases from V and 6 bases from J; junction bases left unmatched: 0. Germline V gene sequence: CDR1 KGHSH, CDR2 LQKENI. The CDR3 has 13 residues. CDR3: CASSPSGAGELFF. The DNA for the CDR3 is TGTGCCAGCTCACCTAGCGGGGCCGGGGAGCTGTTTTTT.

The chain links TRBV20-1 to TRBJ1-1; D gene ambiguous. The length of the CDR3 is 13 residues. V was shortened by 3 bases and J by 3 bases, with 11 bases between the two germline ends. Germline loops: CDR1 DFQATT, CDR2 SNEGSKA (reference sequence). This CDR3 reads CSASLPSDTEAFF. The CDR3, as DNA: TGCAGTGCTAGTCTCCCCAGTGACACTGAAGCTTTCTTT.

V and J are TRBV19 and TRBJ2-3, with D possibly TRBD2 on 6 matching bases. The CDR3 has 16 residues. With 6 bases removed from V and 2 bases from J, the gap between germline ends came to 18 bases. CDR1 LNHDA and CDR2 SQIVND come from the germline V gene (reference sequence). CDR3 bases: TGTGCCAGTAGATCACCGGGCGGGGCCTTCACAGATACGCAGTATTTT. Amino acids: CASRSPGGAFTDTQYF.

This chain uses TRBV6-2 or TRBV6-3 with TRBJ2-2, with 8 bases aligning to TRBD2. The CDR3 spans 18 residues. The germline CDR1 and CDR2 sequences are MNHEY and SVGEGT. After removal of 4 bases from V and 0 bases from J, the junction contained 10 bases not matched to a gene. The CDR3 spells CASSSQPPGLANTGELFF. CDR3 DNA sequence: TGTGCCAGCAGTTCCCAGCCCCCGGGACTAGCGAACACCGGGGAGCTGTTTTTT.

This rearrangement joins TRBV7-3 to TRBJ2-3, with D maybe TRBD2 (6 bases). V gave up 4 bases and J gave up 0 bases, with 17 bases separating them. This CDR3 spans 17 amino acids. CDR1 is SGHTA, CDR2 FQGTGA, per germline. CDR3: CASSSLPRAGSTDTQYF. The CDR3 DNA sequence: TGTGCCAGCAGCTCCCTACCGCGGGCGGGGAGCACAGATACGCAGTATTTT.

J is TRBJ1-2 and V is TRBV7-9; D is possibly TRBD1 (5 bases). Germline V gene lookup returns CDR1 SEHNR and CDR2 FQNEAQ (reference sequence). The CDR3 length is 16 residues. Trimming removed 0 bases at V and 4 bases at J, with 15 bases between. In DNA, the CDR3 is TGTGCCAGCAGCTTAGCGGGAGGTGGCGGGACCTATGGCTACACCTTC. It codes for CASSLAGGGGTYGYTF.

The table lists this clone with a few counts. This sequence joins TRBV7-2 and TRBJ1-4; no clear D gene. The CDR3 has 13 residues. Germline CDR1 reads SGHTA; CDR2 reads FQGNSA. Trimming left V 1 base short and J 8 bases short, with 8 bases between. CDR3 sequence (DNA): TGTGCCAGCAGCTTAGGAGTTAGAGAAAAACTGTTTTTT. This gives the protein CASSLGVREKLFF.

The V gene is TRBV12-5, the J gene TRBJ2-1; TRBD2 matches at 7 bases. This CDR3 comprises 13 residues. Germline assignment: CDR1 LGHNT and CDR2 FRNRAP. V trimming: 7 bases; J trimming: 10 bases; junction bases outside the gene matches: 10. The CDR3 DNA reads TGTGCTAGTGAGTTCCGGGACTACGGAGAGCAGTTCTTC. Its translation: CASEFRDYGEQFF. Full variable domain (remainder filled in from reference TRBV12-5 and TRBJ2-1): DARVTQTPRHKVTEMGQEVTMRCQPILGHNTVFWYRQTMMQGLELLAYFRNRAPLDDSGMPKDRFSAEMPDATLATLKIQPSEPRDSAVYFCASEFRDYGEQFFGPGTRLTVL.

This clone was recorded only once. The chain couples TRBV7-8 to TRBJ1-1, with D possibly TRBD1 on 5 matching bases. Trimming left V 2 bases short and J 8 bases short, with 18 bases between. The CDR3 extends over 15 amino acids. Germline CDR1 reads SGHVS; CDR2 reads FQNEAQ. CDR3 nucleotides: TGTGCCAGCAGCTTAAAATTGGGGCAGGGCGCCGAAGCTTTCTTT. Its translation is CASSLKLGQGAEAFF. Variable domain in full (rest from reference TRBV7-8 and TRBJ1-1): GAGVSQSPRYKVAKRGQDVALRCDPISGHVSLFWYQQALGQGPEFLTYFQNEAQLDKSGLPSDRFFAERPEGSVSTLKIQRTQQEDSAVYLCASSLKLGQGAEAFFGQGTRLTVV.

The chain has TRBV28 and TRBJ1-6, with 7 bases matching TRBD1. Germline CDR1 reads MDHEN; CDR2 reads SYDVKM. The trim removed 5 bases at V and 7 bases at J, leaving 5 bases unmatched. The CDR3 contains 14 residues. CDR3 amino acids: CASSAGTDNSPLHF. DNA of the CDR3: TGTGCCAGCAGTGCCGGGACAGACAATTCACCCCTCCACTTT.

This CDR3 reads CASIPQGSSGNTIYF. The CDR3 region has the DNA TGTGCCAGTATACCGCAGGGGAGCTCTGGAAACACCATATATTTT. The chain is built from TRBV19 and TRBJ1-3; D is perhaps TRBD1 (6 bases). This CDR3 spans 15 amino acids. Germline CDR1 and CDR2: LNHDA and SQIVND (reference sequence). Trimming shortened V by 7 bases and J by 0 bases, and 13 bases separated the two germline ends.

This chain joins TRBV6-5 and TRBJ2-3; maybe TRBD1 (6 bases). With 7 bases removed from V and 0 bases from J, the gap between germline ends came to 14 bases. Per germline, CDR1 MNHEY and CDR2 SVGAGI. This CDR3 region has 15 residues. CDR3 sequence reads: CASTADSRSTDTQYF. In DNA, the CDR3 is TGTGCCAGCACGGCGGACAGCAGAAGCACAGATACGCAGTATTTT.

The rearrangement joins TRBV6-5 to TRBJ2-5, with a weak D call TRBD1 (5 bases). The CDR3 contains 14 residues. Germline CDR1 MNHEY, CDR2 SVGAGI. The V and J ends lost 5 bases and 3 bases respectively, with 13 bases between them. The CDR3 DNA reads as TGTGCCAGCAGTCTAGGGGCAGGAGAAGAGACCCAGTACTTC. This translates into CASSLGAGEETQYF.

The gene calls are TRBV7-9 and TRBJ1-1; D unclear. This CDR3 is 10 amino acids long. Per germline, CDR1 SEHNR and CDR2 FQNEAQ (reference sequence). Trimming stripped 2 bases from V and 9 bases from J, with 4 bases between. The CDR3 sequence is CASSLLKAFF. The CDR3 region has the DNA TGTGCCAGCAGCTTATTAAAAGCTTTCTTT.

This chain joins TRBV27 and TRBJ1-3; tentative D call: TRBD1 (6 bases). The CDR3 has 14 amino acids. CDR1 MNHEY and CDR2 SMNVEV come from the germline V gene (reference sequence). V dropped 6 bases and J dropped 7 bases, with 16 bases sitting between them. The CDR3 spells CASRRAGVENTIYF. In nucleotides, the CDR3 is TGTGCCAGCAGGAGGGCAGGGGTCGAGAACACCATATATTTT.

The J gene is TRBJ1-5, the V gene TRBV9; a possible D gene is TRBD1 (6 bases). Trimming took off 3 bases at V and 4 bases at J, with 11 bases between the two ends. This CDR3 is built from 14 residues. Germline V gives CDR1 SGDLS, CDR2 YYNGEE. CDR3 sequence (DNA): TGTGCCAGCAGCGCGGACAGCGATAATCAGCCCCAGCATTTT. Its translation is CASSADSDNQPQHF.

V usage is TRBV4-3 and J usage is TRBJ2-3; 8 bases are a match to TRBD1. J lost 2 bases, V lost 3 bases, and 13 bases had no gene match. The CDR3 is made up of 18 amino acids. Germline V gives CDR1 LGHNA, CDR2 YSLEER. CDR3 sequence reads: CASSHNPQGALSTDTQYF. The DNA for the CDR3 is TGCGCCAGCAGCCACAATCCTCAGGGGGCTTTATCCACAGATACGCAGTATTTT.

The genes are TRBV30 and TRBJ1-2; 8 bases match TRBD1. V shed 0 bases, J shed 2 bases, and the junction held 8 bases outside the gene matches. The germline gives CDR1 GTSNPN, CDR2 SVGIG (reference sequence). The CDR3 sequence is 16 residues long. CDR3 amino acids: CAWSVIGTGVNYGYTF. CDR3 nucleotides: TGTGCCTGGAGTGTAATAGGGACAGGCGTCAACTATGGCTACACCTTC.

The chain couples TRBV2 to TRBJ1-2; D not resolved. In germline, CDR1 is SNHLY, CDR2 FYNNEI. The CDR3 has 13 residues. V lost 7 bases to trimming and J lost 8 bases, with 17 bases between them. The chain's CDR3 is CASMRAAGYGYTF. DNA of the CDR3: TGTGCCAGCATGCGGGCTGCGGGGTACGGCTACACCTTC.

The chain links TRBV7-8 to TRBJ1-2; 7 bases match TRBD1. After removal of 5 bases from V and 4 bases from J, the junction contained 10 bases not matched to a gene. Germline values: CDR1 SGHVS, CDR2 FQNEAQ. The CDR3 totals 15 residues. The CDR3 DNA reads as TGTGCCAGCAGCGTCGAACAGGGGAGCGCCTATGGCTACACCTTC. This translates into CASSVEQGSAYGYTF.

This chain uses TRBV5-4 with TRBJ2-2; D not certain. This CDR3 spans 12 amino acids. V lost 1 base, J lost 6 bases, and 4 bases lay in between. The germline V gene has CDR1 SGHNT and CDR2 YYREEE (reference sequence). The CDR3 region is CASSLPAGELFF. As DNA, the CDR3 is TGTGCCAGCAGCTTGCCTGCCGGGGAGCTGTTTTTT. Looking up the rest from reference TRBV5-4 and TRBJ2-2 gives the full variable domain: ETGVTQSPTHLIKTRGQQVTLRCSSQSGHNTVSWYQQALGQGPQFIFQYYREEENGRGNFPPRFSGLQFPNYSSELNVNALELDDSALYLCASSLPAGELFFGEGSRLTVL.

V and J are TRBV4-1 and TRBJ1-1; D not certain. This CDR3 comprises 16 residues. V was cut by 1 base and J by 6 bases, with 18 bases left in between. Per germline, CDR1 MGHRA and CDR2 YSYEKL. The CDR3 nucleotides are TGCGCCAGCAGCCAAGCGCGGGGAGCGATCTTCGCTGAAGCTTTCTTT. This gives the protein CASSQARGAIFAEAFF.

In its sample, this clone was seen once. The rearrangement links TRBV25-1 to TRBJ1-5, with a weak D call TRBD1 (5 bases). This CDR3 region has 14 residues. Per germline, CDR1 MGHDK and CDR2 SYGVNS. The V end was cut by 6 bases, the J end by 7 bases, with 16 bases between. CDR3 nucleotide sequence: TGTGCCAGCAGCACTGGCGGGGGTGTGCAGCCCCAGCATTTT. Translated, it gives CASSTGGGVQPQHF.

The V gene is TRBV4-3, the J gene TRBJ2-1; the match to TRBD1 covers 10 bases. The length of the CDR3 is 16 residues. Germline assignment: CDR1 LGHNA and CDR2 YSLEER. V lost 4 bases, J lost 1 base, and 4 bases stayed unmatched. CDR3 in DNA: TGCGCCAGCAGCCTAGGGACAGGGGCGTCCTACAATGAGCAGTTCTTC. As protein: CASSLGTGASYNEQFF.

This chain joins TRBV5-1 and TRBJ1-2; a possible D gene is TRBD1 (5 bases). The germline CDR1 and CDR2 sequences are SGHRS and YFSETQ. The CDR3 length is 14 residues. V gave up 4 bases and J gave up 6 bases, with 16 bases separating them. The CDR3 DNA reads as TGCGCCAGCAGCCCCCAAGGGGAAGGGCATGGCTACACCTTC. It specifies CASSPQGEGHGYTF.

The CDR3 sequence is CASSMGQVQLNTEAFF. CDR3 DNA sequence: TGTGCCAGCAGCATGGGACAGGTCCAACTGAACACTGAAGCTTTCTTT. The J gene is TRBJ1-1, the V gene TRBV7-6, with 8 bases lining up with TRBD1. Germline V gene data show CDR1 as SGHVS and CDR2 as FNYEAQ. The CDR3 sequence is 16 residues long. V dropped 5 bases and J dropped 0; count of bases not matched to a gene: 8.

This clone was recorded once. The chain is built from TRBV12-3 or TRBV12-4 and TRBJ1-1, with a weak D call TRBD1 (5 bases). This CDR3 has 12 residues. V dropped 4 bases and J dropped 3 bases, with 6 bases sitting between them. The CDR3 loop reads CASSWGDTEAFF. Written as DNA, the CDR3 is TGTGCCAGCAGTTGGGGGGACACTGAAGCTTTCTTT.

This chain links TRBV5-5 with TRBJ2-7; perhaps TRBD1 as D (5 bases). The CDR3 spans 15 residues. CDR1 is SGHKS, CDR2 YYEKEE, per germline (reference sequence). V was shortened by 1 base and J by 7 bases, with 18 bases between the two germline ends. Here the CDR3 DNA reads TGTGCCAGCAGCTTGTCAGGACAATTACCGTATGAGCAGTACTTC. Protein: CASSLSGQLPYEQYF.

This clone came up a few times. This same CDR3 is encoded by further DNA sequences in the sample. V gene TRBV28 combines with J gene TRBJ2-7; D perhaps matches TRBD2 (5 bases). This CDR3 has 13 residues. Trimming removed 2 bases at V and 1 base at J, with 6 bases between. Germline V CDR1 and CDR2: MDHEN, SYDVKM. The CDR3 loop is CASSLRGSYEQYF. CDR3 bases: TGTGCCAGCAGTTTAAGAGGGTCCTACGAGCAGTACTTC.